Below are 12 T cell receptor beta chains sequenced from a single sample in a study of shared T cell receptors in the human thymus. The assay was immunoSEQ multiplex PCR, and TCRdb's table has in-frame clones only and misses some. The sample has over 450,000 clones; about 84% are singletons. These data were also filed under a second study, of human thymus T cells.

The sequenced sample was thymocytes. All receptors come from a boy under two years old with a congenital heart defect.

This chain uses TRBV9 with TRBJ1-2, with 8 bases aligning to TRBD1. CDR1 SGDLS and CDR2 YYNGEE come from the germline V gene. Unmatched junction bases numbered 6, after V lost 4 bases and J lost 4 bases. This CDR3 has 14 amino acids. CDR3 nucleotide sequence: TGTGCCAGCAGCCCACAGGGGGAGGGCTATGGCTACACCTTC. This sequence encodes CASSPQGEGYGYTF.

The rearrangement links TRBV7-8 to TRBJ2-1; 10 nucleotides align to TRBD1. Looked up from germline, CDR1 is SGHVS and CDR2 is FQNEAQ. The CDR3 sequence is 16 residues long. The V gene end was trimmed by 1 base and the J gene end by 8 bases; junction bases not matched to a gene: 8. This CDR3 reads CASSLGRQGAVYEQFF. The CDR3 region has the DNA TGTGCCAGCAGCTTAGGGAGACAGGGGGCGGTCTATGAGCAGTTCTTC. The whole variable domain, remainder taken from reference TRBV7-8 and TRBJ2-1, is GAGVSQSPRYKVAKRGQDVALRCDPISGHVSLFWYQQALGQGPEFLTYFQNEAQLDKSGLPSDRFFAERPEGSVSTLKIQRTQQEDSAVYLCASSLGRQGAVYEQFFGPGTRLTVL.

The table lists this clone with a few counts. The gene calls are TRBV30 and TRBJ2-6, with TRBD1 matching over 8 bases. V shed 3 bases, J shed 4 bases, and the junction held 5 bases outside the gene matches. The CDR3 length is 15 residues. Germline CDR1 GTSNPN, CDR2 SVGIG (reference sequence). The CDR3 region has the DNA TGTGCCTGGAGCGCTTACAGGGGGGGGGCCAACGTCCTGACTTTC. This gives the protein CAWSAYRGGANVLTF. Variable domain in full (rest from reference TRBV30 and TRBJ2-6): SQTIHQWPATLVQPVGSPLSLECTVEGTSNPNLYWYRQAAGRGLQLLFYSVGIGQISSEVPQNLSASRPQDRQFILSSKKLLLSDSGFYLCAWSAYRGGANVLTFGAGSRLTVL.

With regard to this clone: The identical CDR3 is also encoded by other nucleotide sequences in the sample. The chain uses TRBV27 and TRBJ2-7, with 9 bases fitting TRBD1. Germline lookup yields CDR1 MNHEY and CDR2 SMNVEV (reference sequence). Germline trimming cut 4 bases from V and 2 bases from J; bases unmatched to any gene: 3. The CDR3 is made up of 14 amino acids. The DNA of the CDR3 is TGTGCCAGCAGTTATCGACAGGGGGCCTACGAGCAGTACTTC. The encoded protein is CASSYRQGAYEQYF.

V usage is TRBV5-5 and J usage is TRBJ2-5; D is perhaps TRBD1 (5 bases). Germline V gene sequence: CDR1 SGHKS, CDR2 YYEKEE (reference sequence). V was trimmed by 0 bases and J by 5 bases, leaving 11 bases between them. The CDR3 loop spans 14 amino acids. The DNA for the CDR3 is TGTGCCAGCAGCTTGGAGGGCAGGGCGGAGACCCAGTACTTC. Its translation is CASSLEGRAETQYF. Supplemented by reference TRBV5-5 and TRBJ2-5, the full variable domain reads DAGVTQSPTHLIKTRGQQVTLRCSPISGHKSVSWYQQVLGQGPQFIFQYYEKEERGRGNFPDRFSARQFPNYSSELNVNALLLGDSALYLCASSLEGRAETQYFGPGTRLLVL.

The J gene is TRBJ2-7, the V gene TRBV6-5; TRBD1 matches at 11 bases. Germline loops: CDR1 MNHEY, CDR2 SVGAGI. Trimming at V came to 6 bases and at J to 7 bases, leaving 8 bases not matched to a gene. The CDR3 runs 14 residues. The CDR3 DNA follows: TGTGCCAGCAGCTATGGACAGGGGGCTAGTGAGCAGTACTTC. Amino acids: CASSYGQGASEQYF.

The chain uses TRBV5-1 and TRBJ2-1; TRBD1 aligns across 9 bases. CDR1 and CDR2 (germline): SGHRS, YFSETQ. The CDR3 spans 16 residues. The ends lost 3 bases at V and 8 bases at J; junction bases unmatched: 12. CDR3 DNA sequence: TGCGCCAGCAGCTCGACAGGGGGTAGCATTTTCGATGAGCAGTTCTTC. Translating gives CASSSTGGSIFDEQFF.

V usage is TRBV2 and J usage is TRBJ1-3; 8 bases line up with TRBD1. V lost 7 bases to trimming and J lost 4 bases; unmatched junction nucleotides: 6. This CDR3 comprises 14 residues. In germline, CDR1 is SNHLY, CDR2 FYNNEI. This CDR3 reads CASNSTGEGNTIYF. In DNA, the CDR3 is TGTGCCAGCAATTCGACAGGGGAAGGAAACACCATATATTTT.

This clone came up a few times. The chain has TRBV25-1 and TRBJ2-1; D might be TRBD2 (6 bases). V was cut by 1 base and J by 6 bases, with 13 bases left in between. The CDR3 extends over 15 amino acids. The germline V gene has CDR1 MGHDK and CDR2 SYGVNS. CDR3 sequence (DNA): TGTGCCAGCAGTGAATTGGGAGGCGAGCCCAATGAGCAGTTCTTC. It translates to CASSELGGEPNEQFF.

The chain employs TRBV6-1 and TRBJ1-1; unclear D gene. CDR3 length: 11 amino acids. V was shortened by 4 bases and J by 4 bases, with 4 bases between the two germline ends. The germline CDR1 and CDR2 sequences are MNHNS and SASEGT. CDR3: CASSVSTEAFF. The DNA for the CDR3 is TGTGCCAGCAGTGTTAGCACTGAAGCTTTCTTT.

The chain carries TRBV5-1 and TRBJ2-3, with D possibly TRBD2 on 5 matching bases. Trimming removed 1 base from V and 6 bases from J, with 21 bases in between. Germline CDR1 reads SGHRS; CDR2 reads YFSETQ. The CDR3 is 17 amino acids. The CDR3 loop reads CASSLSPAPSGGDTQYF. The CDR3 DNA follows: TGCGCCAGCAGCTTGAGTCCAGCCCCGTCGGGCGGGGATACGCAGTATTTT.

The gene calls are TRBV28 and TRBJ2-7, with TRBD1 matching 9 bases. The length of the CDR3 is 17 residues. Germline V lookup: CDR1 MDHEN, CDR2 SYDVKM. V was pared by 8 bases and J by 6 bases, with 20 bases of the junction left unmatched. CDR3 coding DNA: TGTGCCAGCCATGAACAGGGGGCGCGGAAGAGGTCTAGCGAGCAGTACTTC. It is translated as CASHEQGARKRSSEQYF.